A selection of T cell receptor beta chains follows, all from one sample in a study of Ad26.COV2.S vaccination and SARS-CoV-2 variants. Repertoires were generated with immunoSEQ multiplex PCR, while TCRdb's copy carries only in-frame clones and drops some. The data show some 190,000 clones, around nine tenths seen once. Source: peripheral blood, taken after recovery from COVID-19. These TCRs come from a human donor who had recovered from COVID-19. The CDR3 runs from the conserved cysteine through the conserved F or W. Fields, in order: J gene, D gene, V gene, clone size, CDR3 protein, CDR3 DNA. D genes are given only for firm matches. Rows may omit the clone size; those that give it use once, few, many or a size class.

TRBJ2-3 TRBD2 TRBV11-2 NA CASSPLAGGDTDTQYF TGTGCCAGCAGCCCCCTTGCGGGAGGGGACACAGATACGCAGTATTTT
TRBJ2-7 NA TRBV25-1 few CASTGRISYEQYF TGTGCCAGCACTGGGAGAATCTCCTACGAGCAGTACTTC
TRBJ2-2 TRBD1 TRBV5-4 NA CASSLVQGANTGELFF TGTGCCAGCAGCTTGGTTCAGGGGGCTAACACCGGGGAGCTGTTTTTT
TRBJ2-5 NA TRBV7-2 NA CASSGTHGLETQYF TGTGCCAGCAGCGGGACCCACGGGCTAGAGACCCAGTACTTC
TRBJ1-5 NA TRBV7-8 few CASSPTSGLRDNQPQHF TGTGCCAGCAGCCCTACTTCAGGGTTACGGGACAATCAGCCCCAGCATTTT
TRBJ1-4 NA TRBV5-1 NA CASSGRPGTTTNEKLFF TGCGCCAGCAGCGGTAGACCAGGGACTACAACTAATGAAAAACTGTTTTTT
TRBJ1-1 TRBD1 TRBV6-5 NA CASSFGQGVEAFF TGTGCCAGCAGTTTCGGACAGGGGGTTGAAGCTTTCTTT
TRBJ1-1 TRBD1 TRBV3-1/TRBV3-2 NA CASRGTGAANTEAFF TGTGCCAGCAGGGGGACAGGCGCTGCGAACACTGAAGCTTTCTTT
TRBJ2-1 NA TRBV11-3 NA CASSFEGGRFYNEQFF TGTGCCAGCAGCTTTGAGGGAGGTCGCTTCTACAATGAGCAGTTCTTC
TRBJ1-6 TRBD1 TRBV7-8 NA CASSRGRGQGSPLHF TGTGCCAGCAGCCGTGGCAGGGGGCAGGGTTCACCCCTCCACTTT
TRBJ2-5 TRBD2 TRBV2 NA CASSRGGGETQYF TGTGCCAGCTCCCGGGGGGGCGGTGAGACCCAGTACTTC
TRBJ1-1 TRBD1 TRBV10-3 once CAISALRGQTEAFF TGTGCCATCAGTGCGCTGAGGGGGCAAACTGAAGCTTTCTTT
TRBJ1-2 NA TRBV7-8 NA CASSLNRWRYGYTF TGTGCCAGCAGCTTAAATCGGTGGCGCTATGGCTACACCTTC
TRBJ1-2 TRBD1 TRBV6-6 NA CASSSAGGEANYGYTF TGTGCCAGCAGCTCAGCAGGGGGAGAGGCTAACTATGGCTACACCTTC
TRBJ1-4 NA TRBV12-5 few CASALLSFSNEKLFF TGTGCTAGTGCCCTGCTGAGCTTCTCAAATGAAAAACTGTTTTTT
TRBJ2-5 NA TRBV6-1 few CASSEAIGGGETQYF TGTGCCAGCAGTGAAGCGATCGGTGGGGGGGAGACCCAGTACTTC
TRBJ2-1 NA TRBV6-1 NA CASSEMSFRVNEQFF TGTGCCAGCAGTGAAATGTCGTTTCGTGTTAATGAGCAGTTCTTC
TRBJ1-3 NA TRBV5-6 once CASSSRGNTIYF TGTGCCAGCAGCTCTCGGGGAAACACCATATATTTT
TRBJ2-3 NA TRBV4-2 NA CASSLSPTSLRATAQYF TGTGCCAGCAGCCTGAGCCCGACTAGTTTGAGGGCCACTGCGCAGTATTTT
TRBJ1-6 NA TRBV5-1 NA CASSLQGSDSPLHF TGCGCCAGCAGCTTACAGGGCTCTGATTCACCCCTCCACTTT
TRBJ1-2 NA TRBV28 NA CASSFRVASGGYTF TGTGCCAGCAGTTTCAGGGTTGCCTCAGGGGGCTACACCTTC
TRBJ2-4 TRBD1 TRBV4-2 NA CASSQAVEGARNIQYF TGTGCCAGCAGCCAAGCGGTTGAGGGGGCGCGAAACATTCAGTACTTC
TRBJ2-6 NA TRBV19 NA CASSIIRANGANVLTF TGTGCCAGTAGTATAATTCGGGCGAATGGGGCCAACGTCCTGACTTTC
TRBJ2-1 TRBD2 TRBV4-1 NA CASSQNGLAGGRQFF TGCGCCAGCAGCCAAAATGGACTAGCGGGAGGGCGTCAGTTCTTC
TRBJ2-7 TRBD2 TRBV3-1/TRBV3-2 NA CASNGAGETEQYF TGTGCCAGCAATGGGGCGGGGGAAACCGAGCAGTACTTC
TRBJ2-4 NA TRBV24-1 NA CATSDSPTARVSDPLAKNIQYF TGTGCCACCAGTGATTCCCCTACCGCACGCGTATCAGATCCTCTAGCCAAAAACATTCAGTACTTC